The table lists the clone carrying this T cell receptor beta chain with many counts. The antigen is unknown. Unmatched junction bases numbered 6, after V lost 4 bases and J lost 1 base. Germline V lookup: CDR1 SGHDT, CDR2 YYEEEE. The CDR3 length is 16 residues. This sample was included in a study of molecular identifiers for immune sequencing clone quantification. Overall study results and limits: Clones above 20 RNA copies contained over 98% of effector molecules but under 1% of naive ones. In cases of identical TCR molecules sharing a barcode, highly expanded clone sizes could be underestimated.

It was with previously described methods and listed TCR primers that bulk TCR libraries were made. TCRdb reprocessed the PCR reads via MiXCR and lists one record per CDR3 protein. The table includes some 320,000 distinct CDR3 sequences, roughly a fifth detected once. Sorted cell numbers of about 17,000 to 1,000,000, with 10%, 30% or 50% RNA, served as input for naive CD8 libraries. The J gene is TRBJ2-7, the V gene TRBV5-6; 12 bases fit TRBD2. The material sequenced was naive CD8+ T cells from blood, with Jurkat cell RNA spiked in. Described subset: FACS-sorted CD8+CD4-CCR7+CD45RA+ naive T cells. This sequence was found in a human donor in good health. Some libraries in this study had Jurkat cell RNA spiked in. In nucleotides, the CDR3 is TGTGCCAGCAGCGACCCGACTAGCGGGGGATCCTACGAGCAGTACTTC. Residues: CASSDPTSGGSYEQYF.